This TCR beta chain was found in a study of shared clonotypes between healthy human individuals. Naivety among CD8 cells was defined by CD45RO negativity and positive CCR7 selection, thereby excluding terminally differentiated effector memory CD45RA+ cells. The study enrolled healthy HIV-negative adults without recent acute infections or vaccinations as donors. V lost 4 bases, J lost 0 bases, and 6 bases stayed unmatched. Germline V gene lookup returns CDR1 KGHSH and CDR2 LQKENI. The CDR3 runs to 15 residues. Once extracted for a subset, genomic DNA was divided evenly among several immunoSEQ plates. Profiled with immunoSEQ multiplex PCR; TCRdb holds only in-frame clones, not every one. The sample contains about 820,000 clones, around 92% of which appear only once.

Sequencing was done on a sample of naive CD8+ T cells sorted from blood. This clonotype originated in a man younger than 40 in good health. The chain recombines TRBV18 with TRBJ2-7; 7 bases map to TRBD2. CDR3 in amino acids: CASSLSGGDSYEQYF. The CDR3 nucleotides are TGTGCCAGCTCACTGAGTGGGGGGGACTCCTACGAGCAGTACTTC. Full variable domain (remainder filled in from reference TRBV18 and TRBJ2-7): NAGVMQNPRHLVRRRGQEARLRCSPMKGHSHVYWYRQLPEEGLKFMVYLQKENIIDESGMPKERFSAEFPKEGPSILRIQQVVRGDSAAYFCASSLSGGDSYEQYFGPGTRLTVT.